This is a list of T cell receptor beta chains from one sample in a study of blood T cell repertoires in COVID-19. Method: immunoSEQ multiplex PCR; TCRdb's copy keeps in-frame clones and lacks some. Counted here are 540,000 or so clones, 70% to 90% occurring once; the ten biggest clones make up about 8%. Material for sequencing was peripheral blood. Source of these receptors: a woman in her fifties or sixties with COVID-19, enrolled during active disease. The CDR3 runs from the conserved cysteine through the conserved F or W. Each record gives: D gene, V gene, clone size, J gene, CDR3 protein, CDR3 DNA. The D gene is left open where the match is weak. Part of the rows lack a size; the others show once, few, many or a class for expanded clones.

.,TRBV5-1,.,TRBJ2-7,CASSPGLPYEQYF,TGCGCCAGCAGCCCAGGCCTACCCTACGAGCAGTACTTC
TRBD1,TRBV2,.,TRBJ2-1,CAWGGDRVNEQFF,TGTGCCTGGGGGGGGGACAGGGTCAATGAGCAGTTCTTC
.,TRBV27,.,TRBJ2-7,CASSLYPRVEQYF,TGTGCCAGCAGTTTATATCCCAGGGTCGAGCAGTACTTC
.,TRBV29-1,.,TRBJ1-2,CSADSTILSGDDTF,TGCAGCGCCGATTCCACCATATTATCAGGGGACGACACCTTC
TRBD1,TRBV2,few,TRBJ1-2,CASSRDRRDGYTF,TGTGCCAGCAGCCGGGACAGGCGAGATGGCTACACCTTC
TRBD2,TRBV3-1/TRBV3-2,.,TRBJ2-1,CASSQDPPTSGGAEEQFF,TGTGCCAGCAGCCAAGACCCCCCCACTAGCGGGGGGGCAGAGGAGCAGTTCTTC
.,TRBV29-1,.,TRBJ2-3,CSLWTKEGDTQYF,TGCAGCCTATGGACAAAGGAGGGGGATACGCAGTATTTT
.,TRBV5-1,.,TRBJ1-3,CASSLRSQGNGNTIYF,TGCGCCAGCAGCTTACGATCACAGGGAAACGGAAACACCATATATTTT
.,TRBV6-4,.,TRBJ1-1,CASRDTDSNTEAFF,TGTGCCAGCAGGGATACCGACAGTAACACTGAAGCTTTCTTT
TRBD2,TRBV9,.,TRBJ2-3,CASSVDGAGGPDTQYF,TGTGCCAGCAGCGTAGATGGAGCGGGGGGGCCAGATACGCAGTATTTT
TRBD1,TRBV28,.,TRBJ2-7,CASRGDRFYEQYF,TGTGCCAGCAGGGGGGACAGGTTCTACGAGCAGTACTTC
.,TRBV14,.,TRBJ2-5,CASSQDSLQETQYF,TGTGCCAGCAGCCAAGATTCCCTACAAGAGACCCAGTACTTC
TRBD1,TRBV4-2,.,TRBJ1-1,CASSQVGTGNTEAFF,TGTGCCAGCAGCCAAGTAGGGACAGGGAACACTGAAGCTTTCTTT
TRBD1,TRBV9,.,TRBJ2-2,CASSPSSGTGVNTGELFF,TGTGCCAGCAGCCCCTCATCAGGGACAGGGGTGAACACCGGGGAGCTGTTTTTT
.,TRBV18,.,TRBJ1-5,CASSPSGTDQPQHF,TGTGCCAGCTCACCCTCGGGAACCGATCAGCCCCAGCATTTT
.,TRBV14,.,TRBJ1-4,CASSQTANEKLFF,TGTGCCAGCAGTCAGACAGCTAATGAAAAACTGTTTTTT
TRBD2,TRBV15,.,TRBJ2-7,CATSRDSGGEIYEQYF,TGTGCCACCAGCAGAGACAGCGGGGGGGAGATCTACGAGCAGTACTTC
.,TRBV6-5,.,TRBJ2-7,CASSLEENYYEQYF,TGTGCCAGCAGTCTCGAGGAGAACTACTACGAGCAGTACTTC
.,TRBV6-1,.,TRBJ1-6,CASSERPGVDSPLHF,TGTGCCAGCAGTGAACGGCCAGGGGTGGATTCACCCCTCCACTTT
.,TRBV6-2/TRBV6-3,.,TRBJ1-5,CASSYGRNQPQHF,TGTGCCAGCAGTTACGGGCGCAATCAGCCCCAGCATTTT
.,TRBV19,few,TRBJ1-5,CASSPARGGQPQHF,TGTGCCAGTAGTCCGGCGCGGGGAGGACAGCCCCAGCATTTT
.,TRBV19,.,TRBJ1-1,CASTRDNLERAFF,TGTGCCAGTACTCGGGACAACTTGGAAAGGGCTTTCTTT
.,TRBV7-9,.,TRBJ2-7,CASGERGLFSYEQYF,TGTGCCAGCGGAGAGAGGGGGTTATTTAGCTACGAGCAGTACTTC
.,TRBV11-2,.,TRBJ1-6,CASSRGNSPLHF,TGTGCCAGCAGCCGGGGGAATTCACCCCTCCACTTT
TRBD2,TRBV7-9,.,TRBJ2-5,CASSFLAGGQETQYF,TGTGCCAGCAGCTTTTTAGCGGGGGGCCAAGAGACCCAGTACTTC
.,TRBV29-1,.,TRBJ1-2,CSVVRGNYGYTF,TGCAGCGTTGTTCGGGGGAACTATGGCTACACCTTC
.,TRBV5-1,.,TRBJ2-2,CASSLEPRGTGELFF,TGCGCCAGCAGCTTGGAGCCCCGGGGCACCGGGGAGCTGTTTTTT
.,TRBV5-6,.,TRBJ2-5,CASSALYRAQGETQYF,TGTGCCAGCAGCGCCCTTTACCGGGCCCAGGGTGAGACCCAGTACTTC
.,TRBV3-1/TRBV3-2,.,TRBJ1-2,CASSQEGHRNTF,TGTGCCAGCAGCCAAGAGGGACATAGAAACACCTTC
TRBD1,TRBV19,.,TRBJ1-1,CASSDRVGLDTEAFF,TGTGCCAGTAGTGACAGGGTGGGGTTGGACACTGAAGCTTTCTTT
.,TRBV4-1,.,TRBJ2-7,CASSQVNGQDEQYF,TGCGCCAGCAGCCAAGTCAACGGCCAGGACGAGCAGTACTTC
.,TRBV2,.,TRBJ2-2,CAIPGTINTGELFF,TGTGCCATCCCCGGGACAATAAACACCGGGGAGCTGTTTTTT
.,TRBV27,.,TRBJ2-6,CASSLGHGSSGANVLTF,TGTGCCAGCAGTTTGGGACATGGGAGCTCTGGGGCCAACGTCCTGACTTTC
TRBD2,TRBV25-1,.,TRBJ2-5,CASSSRRAGGRQETQYF,TGTGCCAGCAGTTCCCGGAGAGCGGGGGGAAGGCAAGAGACCCAGTACTTC
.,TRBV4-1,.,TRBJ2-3,CASSDRRRATSTDTQYF,TGCGCCAGCAGCGACAGGAGGCGGGCTACTAGCACAGATACGCAGTATTTT
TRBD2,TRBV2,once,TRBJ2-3,CASSLLAGTAATQYF,TGTGCCAGCAGCCTACTAGCGGGGACCGCAGCCACGCAGTATTTT
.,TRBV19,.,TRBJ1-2,CASSIGTTGLLENYGYTF,TGTGCCAGTAGTATTGGGACGACAGGATTACTAGAAAACTATGGCTACACCTTC
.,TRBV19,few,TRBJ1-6,CASSIQIYNSPLHF,TGTGCCAGTAGTATACAGATCTATAATTCACCCCTCCACTTT
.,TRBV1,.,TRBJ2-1,CTSSHERGSNSYNEQFF,TGCACCAGCAGCCATGAGCGGGGGTCGAACTCCTACAATGAGCAGTTCTTC
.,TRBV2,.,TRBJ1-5,CAISRGWDQPQHF,TGTGCCATCTCTAGGGGGTGGGATCAGCCCCAGCATTTT
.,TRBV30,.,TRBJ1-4,CAWSVLWGVSEKLFF,TGTGCCTGGAGTGTACTCTGGGGGGTCTCTGAAAAACTGTTTTTT
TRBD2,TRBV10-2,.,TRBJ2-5,CASRLGGGPRGETQYF,TGCGCCAGCCGGCTCGGCGGGGGGCCCCGGGGTGAGACCCAGTACTTC
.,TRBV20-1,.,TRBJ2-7,CSAPTGLEQYF,TGCAGTGCGCCTACAGGGCTCGAGCAGTACTTC
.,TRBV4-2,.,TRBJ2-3,CASSQEHRQGSDTQYF,TGTGCCAGCAGCCAAGAACATCGCCAGGGGTCAGATACGCAGTATTTT
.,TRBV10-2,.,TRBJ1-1,CASSPAGTEAFF,TGCGCCAGCAGCCCCGCGGGGACTGAAGCTTTCTTT
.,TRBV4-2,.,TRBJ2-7,CASGEETYEQYF,TGTGCCAGCGGAGAAGAAACCTACGAGCAGTACTTC
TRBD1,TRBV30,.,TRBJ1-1,CAGGQGFTEAFF,TGTGCCGGGGGACAGGGGTTCACTGAAGCTTTCTTT
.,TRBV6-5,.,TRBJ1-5,CASMEQTGQPQHF,TGTGCCAGCATGGAGCAGACGGGTCAGCCCCAGCATTTT
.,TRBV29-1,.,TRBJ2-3,CSVGIGGDTQYF,TGCAGCGTTGGTATTGGGGGGGATACGCAGTATTTT
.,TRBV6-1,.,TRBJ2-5,CASSEARDWELETQYF,TGTGCCAGCAGTGAAGCTCGGGACTGGGAGCTAGAGACCCAGTACTTC
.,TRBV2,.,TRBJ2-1,CASRSWGGQTYNEQFF,TGTGCCAGCCGCTCGTGGGGGGGCCAGACCTACAATGAGCAGTTCTTC